The clone carrying this T cell receptor (beta chain) appeared a few times. The antigen is undetermined. This record comes from a study of OX40 agonist ivuxolimab in advanced cancers. Deletions cut 7 bases from V and 0 bases from J, with 7 bases between. Germline CDR1 is SEHNR and CDR2 is FQNEAQ (reference sequence). The CDR3 runs 13 residues. General study points: Also showing low normalized T-cell clonal expansion were some of the nonresponders. More expanded clones were found, on average, in CD8+ than in CD4+ T cells. Within 6 weeks, CD4+ and CD8+ blood T cells expanded clonally at 0.1 to 3.0 mg/kg.

Repertoires were generated with immunoSEQ multiplex PCR, while TCRdb's copy carries only in-frame clones and drops some. The table records 55,000 to 75,000 clones, more than 65% of them present only once. This sequence was found in an adult with an advanced solid tumor such as melanoma, head and neck, liver or kidney cancer. Sequencing was performed on CD4+ or CD8+ T cells sorted from blood, taken in a trial of the OX40 agonist ivuxolimab. The chain recombines TRBV7-9 with TRBJ1-5, with no clear D. The CDR3 DNA is TGTGCCAGCACCCAGAATAGCAATCAGCCCCAGCATTTT. This encodes CASTQNSNQPQHF.